This T cell receptor (beta chain) came from a study of T cell repertoires in aging, cancer and after chemotherapy. Rearranged V-D-J TRB sequences were amplified with a mixed TRB-A/B primer pool. TCRdb processed the multiplex PCR reads anew with MiXCR; each CDR3 protein has one entry. The data hold under 9,500 distinct CDR3 sequences, with more than 50% observed a single time. CDR3 length equals 15 residues. CDR1 and CDR2 from the germline V gene are SGHRS and YFSETQ. V was trimmed by 2 bases and J by 6 bases, leaving 18 bases between them. The template was genomic DNA from peripheral blood, not RNA. The sequenced sample was blood. V gene TRBV5-1 combines with J gene TRBJ2-7, with a weak D call TRBD2 (5 bases). The receptor was isolated from a human donor in good health. The CDR3 here is CASSLSVGSASEQYF. CDR3 coding DNA: TGCGCCAGCAGCTTATCGGTGGGGAGCGCATCCGAGCAGTACTTC.